This TCR beta chain is drawn from a study of T cell repertoires in cytomegalovirus infection (dated 2019 in TCRdb). In terms of the full investigation: Donor HLA type was relevant to the analysis, as public TCR beta signatures indicated carriage of CMV infection together with the matching HLA type.

Findings and caveats that apply to the study as a whole: The ex vivo response was dominated by HLA-C-restricted CMV-specific TCR beta clonotypes, which also provided the single most frequent clonotype in two of eight donors. Carriers of CMV infection plus the relevant HLA type were discriminated by the cumulative frequency of public TCR beta family members in the study cohort and in an independent roughly 370-donor cohort.

In this sample, this clonotype turned up a few times. Its antigen has not been determined. No quality values exist for individual bases; no much larger clone is one base distant. The sequencer was an Illumina HiSeq 1500. Clones were called with MiXCR by TCRdb after fastp trimmed the public reads at Q25, and only in-frame beta chains were retained. Identical CDR3 protein sequences are pooled into one entry, listed with their most common genes and DNA. The sample table contains 150,000 to 200,000 distinct CDR3 sequences; only one count was recorded for over 25% of them. The ten largest make up roughly 31% of the sample. V is reduced by 4 bases and J by 9 bases, leaving a spacing of 22 bases between them. As encoded in the germline V gene, CDR1 is SGHAT while CDR2 is FQNNGV. There are 16 amino acids in the CDR3, from cysteine to phenylalanine inclusive. The kept DNA is CDR3 alone, 48 bases in frame from the first base.

The sequence was collected from a human donor in good health (CMV status not recorded). Some clones in this sample may be carry-over from other donors' samples. The rearranged chain carries TRBV11-2 and TRBJ2-1, with TRBD2 as a weak D call on 5 bases. The source material was PBMCs. The CDR3 amino acid sequence is: CASSSSGEFVGGEQFF. The nucleotides are TGTGCCAGCAGCTCCTCCGGGGAGTTTGTCGGCGGTGAGCAGTTCTTC.